These 10 T cell receptor beta chains came from one sample sequenced in a study of CD8 T cells in Susac syndrome (dated by TCRdb to between 2019 and 2020). The library relied on the immunoSEQ multiplex PCR assay. RNA was extracted using the RNeasy kit, and roughly 0.5 to 1 microgram was reverse transcribed with random hexamers. The raw public data were reprocessed by TCRdb itself: fastp quality trimming at Q25, MiXCR clonotype calling, in-frame beta chains only. One record per CDR3 amino acid sequence lists the most common genes and DNA. This sample comprises 180,000 or so distinct CDR3 sequences, 90% to 97% of them detected only once. The top ten clones comprise about 0.093% of the sample. The material sequenced was CD4+ T cells from PBMCs. The origin of the receptors is a human donor with multiple sclerosis.

The chain couples TRBV6-6 to TRBJ2-6, with 8 bases lining up with TRBD1. With 5 bases clipped from V and 4 bases from J, the junction kept 7 bases outside the gene matches. The CDR3 loop spans 16 amino acids. Germline values: CDR1 MNHNY, CDR2 SVGAGI (reference sequence). CDR3 in DNA: TGTGCCAGCAGTCTGGACAGGGCAGCCGGGGCCAACGTCCTGACTTTC. This sequence encodes CASSLDRAAGANVLTF.

CDR3 DNA: TGTGCCAACGGCCGGGACAGGGGTGAACCCCAGCATTTT. This sequence encodes CANGRDRGEPQHF. The chain links TRBV28 to TRBJ1-5; TRBD1 matches 10 bases. V lost 10 bases and J lost 10; bases outside the gene matches: 10. The CDR3 is 13 amino acids. The germline CDR1 and CDR2 sequences are MDHEN and SYDVKM.

The rearrangement joins TRBV6-1 to TRBJ2-4; 7 bases map to TRBD1. The CDR3 consists of 14 residues. V was pared by 8 bases and J by 0 bases, with 4 bases of the junction left unmatched. Per germline, CDR1 MNHNS and CDR2 SASEGT. The CDR3 is CASGGQLAKNIQYF. The CDR3 DNA sequence: TGTGCCAGCGGGGGACAGCTAGCCAAAAACATTCAGTACTTC.

The rearrangement joins TRBV7-9 to TRBJ2-3, with a possible D match to TRBD2 (5 bases). Germline CDR1 and CDR2: SEHNR and FQNEAQ (reference sequence). With 8 bases removed from V and 8 bases from J, the gap between germline ends came to 17 bases. The CDR3 is 13 amino acids. In DNA, the CDR3 is TGTGCCAGCGCCCGGTTAAGAGAGGGTACGCAGTATTTT. Protein: CASARLREGTQYF.

The chain links TRBV4-1 to TRBJ1-3; D ambiguous. Per the germline V gene, CDR1 is MGHRA and CDR2 is YSYEKL. The CDR3 has 13 residues. V was cut by 2 bases and J by 0 bases, with 2 bases left in between. In DNA, the CDR3 is TGCGCCAGCAGCCAACTCTCTGGAAACACCATATATTTT. Protein product: CASSQLSGNTIYF.

The CDR3 region is CASSQRPLDTEAFF. The CDR3 DNA sequence: TGTGCCAGCAGCCAGAGGCCTTTGGACACTGAAGCTTTCTTT. The chain links TRBV3-1 to TRBJ1-1; D remains ambiguous. The germline V gene has CDR1 LGHDT and CDR2 YNNKEL (reference sequence). This CDR3 comprises 14 residues. Deletions cut 3 bases from V and 3 bases from J, with 11 bases between. Full variable domain (remainder filled in from reference TRBV3-1 and TRBJ1-1): DTAVSQTPKYLVTQMGNDKSIKCEQNLGHDTMYWYKQDSKKFLKIMFSYNNKELIINETVPNRFSPKSPDKAHLNLHINSLELGDSAVYFCASSQRPLDTEAFFGQGTRLTVV.

The V call is TRBV24-1, the J call TRBJ2-5, with 11 bases that match TRBD2. Germline CDR1 reads KGHDR; CDR2 reads SFDVKD. The CDR3 length is 15 residues. Trimming cost V 3 bases and J 5 bases; bases outside gene matches: 4. The CDR3 nucleotides are TGTGCCACCAGTGATCCCGGGACTAGCGGCGAGACCCAGTACTTC. Its protein is CATSDPGTSGETQYF.

V is TRBV18 and J is TRBJ1-2; perhaps TRBD1 as D (5 bases). Germline assignment: CDR1 KGHSH and CDR2 LQKENI. V lost 1 base and J 3 bases, leaving 12 bases between the germline ends. The CDR3 sequence is 15 residues long. CDR3 sequence (DNA): TGTGCCAGCTCACCACTTTGGGGGGGAGACTATGGCTACACCTTC. It encodes CASSPLWGGDYGYTF.

V and J are TRBV9 and TRBJ2-3; D perhaps matches TRBD2 (6 bases). CDR1 is SGDLS and CDR2 is YYNGEE in the germline V gene. V was clipped by 3 bases and J by 0 bases, with 14 bases between them. The CDR3 contains 16 residues. The CDR3 DNA reads TGTGCCAGCAGCGCCTCAGGAGGGGTGAGCACAGATACGCAGTATTTT. Amino acids: CASSASGGVSTDTQYF.

The J gene is TRBJ1-2, the V gene TRBV15, with TRBD1 matching 10 bases. The length of the CDR3 is 14 residues. Germline CDR1 reads LNHNV; CDR2 reads YYDKDF (reference sequence). Unmatched junction bases numbered 3, after V lost 0 bases and J lost 8 bases. CDR3 nucleotides: TGTGCCACCAGCAGAGAGGGGACAGGGGTCGGCTACACCTTC. Its translation is CATSREGTGVGYTF.